A selection of T cell receptor beta chains follows, all from one sample in a study of cytomegalovirus exposure and HLA in healthy donors. Libraries were prepared by immunoSEQ multiplex PCR; TCRdb keeps only in-frame clonotypes and omits some of them. The repertoire has over 110,000 clones, approximately 86% of them found once; the top ten carry just over 8.5%. The sample taken for sequencing was PBMCs. These receptor sequences come from a man aged 18 to 29 in good health and CMV-seropositive. Each CDR3 is given with its conserved first and last residue. The D gene is left open where the match is weak. Some rows have no size entry. The others give once, few or many, or a class for an expanded clone.

abundance,v_gene,j_gene,d_gene,CDR3nt,CDR3aa
once,TRBV9,TRBJ1-2,.,TGTGCCAGCAGCGTAGCAGAGGTAACGGGAGGGGAAACAATTTATGGCTACACCTTC,CASSVAEVTGGETIYGYTF
.,TRBV5-1,TRBJ2-3,.,TGCGCCAGCAGCTTGACGGGACAAGATACGCAGTATTTT,CASSLTGQDTQYF
.,TRBV7-8,TRBJ2-7,.,TGTGCCAGCAGCTTAGGGACAGTCACCTACGAGCAGTACTTC,CASSLGTVTYEQYF
.,TRBV4-1,TRBJ2-7,.,TGCGCCAGCAGCCAAGTTTACACCTACGAGCAGTACTTC,CASSQVYTYEQYF
.,TRBV7-2,TRBJ2-1,.,TGTGCCAGCAGCTTAGGGGGCCGCTACGATGAGCAGTTCTTC,CASSLGGRYDEQFF
.,TRBV30,TRBJ2-1,.,TGTGCCTGGAGTGATCAGGGCTCCTACAATGAGCAGTTCTTC,CAWSDQGSYNEQFF
once,TRBV5-8,TRBJ2-1,.,TGTGCCAGCAGCTTGGCTGGGCTCGGGATTTCCTACAATGAGCAGTTCTTC,CASSLAGLGISYNEQFF
.,TRBV4-1,TRBJ2-1,TRBD2,TGCGCCAGCAGCCAAGGAGGTAGCGGGAGGGTCCGTGAGCAGTTCTTC,CASSQGGSGRVREQFF
few,TRBV4-1,TRBJ2-3,.,TGCGCCAGCACCGACCTACAGGGAGATACGCAGTATTTT,CASTDLQGDTQYF
.,TRBV7-2,TRBJ2-7,.,TGTGCCAGCAGCTTGGGGACATTACGCGAGCAGTACTTC,CASSLGTLREQYF
.,TRBV10-3,TRBJ1-4,TRBD1,TGTGCCACGGGACAGGGGAGTAATGAAAAACTGTTTTTT,CATGQGSNEKLFF
few,TRBV6-1,TRBJ1-2,.,TGTGCCAGCAGTGAATGGCGGACACTTTGGCGGGGCTATGGCTACACCTTC,CASSEWRTLWRGYGYTF
.,TRBV7-9,TRBJ1-2,TRBD1,TGTGCCAGCAGCCCTGGACAGGGGGCGGATGGCTACACCTTC,CASSPGQGADGYTF
.,TRBV10-3,TRBJ2-2,TRBD1,TGTGCCATCAGCGGCCGCGACAGGGTAGCGAACGGGGAGCTGTTTTTT,CAISGRDRVANGELFF
.,TRBV7-9,TRBJ2-2,.,TGTGCCAGCACCACCCAGGGGAGCACCGGGGAGCTGTTTTTT,CASTTQGSTGELFF
.,TRBV19,TRBJ2-5,.,TGTGCCAGTAGTACGGCTGGGACACCACAAGAGACCCAGTACTTC,CASSTAGTPQETQYF
.,TRBV9,TRBJ2-1,TRBD2,TGTGCCAGCAGCGTAGTTAGCGGGGTTTACAATGAGCAGTTCTTC,CASSVVSGVYNEQFF
.,TRBV6-1,TRBJ1-2,.,TGTGCCAGCAAGCAATCGGGGTACTATGGCTACACCTTC,CASKQSGYYGYTF
many,TRBV9,TRBJ1-2,.,TGTGCCAGCAGCGTAGTTCCCGGGTTTGGCTACACCTTC,CASSVVPGFGYTF
once,TRBV18,TRBJ1-5,TRBD1,TGTGCCAGCTCACCGGACAGGGGGGGTCAGCCCCAGCATTTT,CASSPDRGGQPQHF
.,TRBV6-4,TRBJ2-3,.,TGTGCCAGCAGTGCGGCTAGCGCCACAGATACGCAGTATTTT,CASSAASATDTQYF
.,TRBV9,TRBJ2-7,.,TGTGCCAGCAGCCCCACAGGGTATAGAGGGTACGAGCAGTACTTC,CASSPTGYRGYEQYF
.,TRBV11-2,TRBJ2-2,TRBD2,TGTGCCAGCAGCCCCTTTTATCGGGAGGGCAGGGGCACCGGGGAGCTGTTTTTT,CASSPFYREGRGTGELFF
.,TRBV9,TRBJ2-1,TRBD1,TGTGCCAGCAGCGTAGCCGGGACAGGGCTGAACAATGAGCAGTTCTTC,CASSVAGTGLNNEQFF
.,TRBV5-6,TRBJ1-2,.,TGTGCCAGCAGCTTGGACAGAGGGTTCTCTCACTATGGCTACACCTTC,CASSLDRGFSHYGYTF
.,TRBV6-6,TRBJ1-5,.,TGTGCCAGCACCGCCCAGACAGTCAATCAGCCCCAGCATTTT,CASTAQTVNQPQHF
.,TRBV2,TRBJ2-1,.,TGTGCCAGCAGCTTGGACAGTGAGGGCAATGAGCAGTTCTTC,CASSLDSEGNEQFF
.,TRBV5-1,TRBJ1-1,.,TGCGCCAGCAGCTTCGGGGGGGAGGACACTGAAGCTTTCTTT,CASSFGGEDTEAFF
.,TRBV7-6,TRBJ1-1,.,TGTGCCAGCAGCCCAACCACAGGGAGTACTGAAGCTTTCTTT,CASSPTTGSTEAFF
.,TRBV5-6,TRBJ2-5,TRBD1,TGTGCCAGCAGCTTGCTGGGACAGGCTGTCCAAGAGACCCAGTACTTC,CASSLLGQAVQETQYF
.,TRBV4-2,TRBJ1-1,TRBD1,TGTGCCAGCAGGTACCTCCGGGACAGGGGACTCATGAACACTGAAGCTTTCTTT,CASRYLRDRGLMNTEAFF
.,TRBV5-6,TRBJ2-7,TRBD2,TGTGCCAGCAGCTTAGGACTAGCGGGAAACTACGAGCAGTACTTC,CASSLGLAGNYEQYF